The clone carrying this T cell receptor beta chain came up many times. Antigen: not known. In TCRdb, the 5' RACE reads were re-called with MiXCR into one record per CDR3 protein. The repertoire holds nearly 250,000 distinct CDR3 sequences, approximately 7% seen once, with roughly 3.7% in the top ten. This entry comes from a study of identical twins. General study points: Beta out-of-frame twin sharing showed a weaker excess. Analyses of zero insertions could, in part, be confounded by invariant MAIT and iNKT cells. Abundant beta clonotypes from cord blood had fewer insertions, unlike memory repertoires, which showed none.

The J segment lost 5 bases and the V segment lost 0 bases, leaving 12 bases of the junction unmatched. CDR1 is MGHRA, CDR2 YSYEKL, per germline. There are 18 residues in the CDR3. Separately, the same data were catalogued under a study of yellow fever vaccine responses in identical twins.

The source material was memory (CD45RO+) T cells sorted from blood. The sequence was obtained from a woman aged 18-29 years in good health. The chain is built from TRBV4-1 and TRBJ2-3; 9 bases match TRBD2. CDR3 nucleotides: TGCGCCAGCAGCCAAGATGTCGGCGGGGGGGCCTGGGGAGATACGCAGTATTTT. Encoded protein: CASSQDVGGGAWGDTQYF.